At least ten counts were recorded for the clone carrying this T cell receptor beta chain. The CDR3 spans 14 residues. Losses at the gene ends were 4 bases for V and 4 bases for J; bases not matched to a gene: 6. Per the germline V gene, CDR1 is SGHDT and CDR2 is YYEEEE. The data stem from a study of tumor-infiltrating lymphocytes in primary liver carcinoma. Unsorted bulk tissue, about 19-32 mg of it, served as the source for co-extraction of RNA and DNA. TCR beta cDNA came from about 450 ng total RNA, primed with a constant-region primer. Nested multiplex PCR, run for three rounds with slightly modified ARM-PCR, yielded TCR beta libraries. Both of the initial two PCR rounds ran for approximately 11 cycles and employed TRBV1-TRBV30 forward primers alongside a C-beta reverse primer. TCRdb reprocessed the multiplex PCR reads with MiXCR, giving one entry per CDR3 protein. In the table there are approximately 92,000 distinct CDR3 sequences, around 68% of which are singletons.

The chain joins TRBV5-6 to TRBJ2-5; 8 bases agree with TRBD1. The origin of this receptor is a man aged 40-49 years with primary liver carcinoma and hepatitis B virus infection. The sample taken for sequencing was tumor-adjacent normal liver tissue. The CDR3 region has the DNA TGTGCCAGCAGCACCGGACAGGGTAGAGAGACCCAGTACTTC. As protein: CASSTGQGRETQYF.